The 20 T cell receptor beta chains listed next were all sequenced from one sample in a study of control samples from healthy donors and cancer patients. Sequencing was performed with immunoSEQ multiplex PCR; in TCRdb, only in-frame clones are kept and a portion is missing. Among 150,000 to 200,000 clones listed, roughly 89% were seen once. The sequencing input was blood. These receptor sequences come from a man younger than 40 in good health.

The gene calls are TRBV12-3 or TRBV12-4 and TRBJ2-1, with D tentatively TRBD2 (5 bases). Trimming stripped 7 bases from V and 12 bases from J, with 16 bases between. The CDR3 contains 12 residues. In DNA form, the CDR3 reads TGTGCCAGCAATACCCTTGGGAGTGGGCAGTTCTTC. Protein: CASNTLGSGQFF.

This clone appeared once. V usage is TRBV4-3 and J usage is TRBJ2-4; TRBD1 or TRBD2 may be the D gene (6 bases each). The length of the CDR3 is 17 residues. V dropped 3 bases and J dropped 3 bases, with 18 bases sitting between them. The germline CDR1 and CDR2 sequences are LGHNA and YSLEER. In DNA form, the CDR3 reads TGCGCCAGCAGCCAGCATCAGGGGTCGGAGGGCAAAAACATTCAGTACTTC. This codes for CASSQHQGSEGKNIQYF.

J is TRBJ2-6 and V is TRBV30, with TRBD2 as a possible D gene (6 bases). CDR1 is GTSNPN, CDR2 SVGIG, per germline (reference sequence). V was pared by 2 bases and J by 0 bases, with 17 bases between. The CDR3 spans 18 residues. The CDR3 nucleotides read TGTGCCTGGAGTTCCCCTATTGGAGGGAGCTCTGGGGCCAACGTCCTGACTTTC. Protein sequence: CAWSSPIGGSSGANVLTF.

The chain recombines TRBV19 with TRBJ2-7; TRBD1 matches 7 bases. Losses at the gene ends were 6 bases for V and 0 bases for J; bases not matched to a gene: 11. In germline, CDR1 is LNHDA, CDR2 SQIVND (reference sequence). The length of the CDR3 is 16 residues. The chain's CDR3 is CASSRVGGLSSYEQYF. CDR3 nucleotides: TGTGCCAGTAGCCGAGTAGGGGGCCTCAGCTCCTACGAGCAGTACTTC.

In this sample, this clone turned up once. J is TRBJ1-1 and V is TRBV10-1, with TRBD1 matching over 9 bases. CDR1 and CDR2 from the germline V gene are WNHNN and SYGVQD (reference sequence). There are 17 residues in the CDR3. V lost 1 base and J lost 3; bases outside the gene matches: 9. For the CDR3, the DNA is TGCGCCAGCAGTGAGTGGGGGGACAGGGAGTTGGACACTGAAGCTTTCTTT. Protein: CASSEWGDRELDTEAFF.

This chain joins TRBV5-4 and TRBJ2-1; D gene ambiguous. Between the trimmed V and J ends, which lost 5 bases and 5 bases, there was a span of 17 bases. CDR1 is SGHNT, CDR2 YYREEE, per germline (reference sequence). This CDR3 region has 15 residues. CDR3 residues: CASSSDPSIDNEQFF. CDR3 in DNA: TGTGCCAGCAGTTCGGACCCTTCTATAGACAATGAGCAGTTCTTC.

This clone has just a few counts. This CDR3 reads CASAEGIGYNEQFF. In DNA form, the CDR3 reads TGTGCCAGCGCAGAGGGCATAGGATACAATGAGCAGTTCTTC. The rearrangement links TRBV2 to TRBJ2-1; a possible D gene is TRBD2 (5 bases). The germline gives CDR1 SNHLY, CDR2 FYNNEI. The CDR3 has 14 amino acids. V lost 8 bases and J 4 bases, leaving 15 bases between the germline ends.

The J gene is TRBJ2-1, the V gene TRBV29-1; 12 bases agree with TRBD1. CDR3 length: 13 residues. The ends lost 5 bases at V and 10 bases at J; junction bases unmatched: 6. The germline V gene encodes CDR1 SQVTM and CDR2 ANQGSEA. CDR3 region: CSVPGQGAGEQFF. Written as DNA, the CDR3 is TGCAGCGTTCCGGGACAGGGGGCCGGGGAGCAGTTCTTC.

V is TRBV27 and J is TRBJ1-3; D not certain. Trimming removed 8 bases from V and 0 bases from J, with 8 bases in between. Per the germline V gene, CDR1 is MNHEY and CDR2 is SMNVEV (reference sequence). CDR3 length: 13 amino acids. CDR3 residues: CASRTNSGNTIYF. In nucleotides, the CDR3 is TGTGCCAGCCGCACTAACTCTGGAAACACCATATATTTT.

The chain carries TRBV2 and TRBJ1-2; perhaps TRBD1 as D (6 bases). The length of the CDR3 is 12 residues. Trimming took 5 bases from V and 6 from J, leaving 10 bases between them. The germline CDR1 and CDR2 sequences are SNHLY and FYNNEI. For the CDR3, the DNA is TGTGCCAGCAGTCCCCAGGGGAATGGCTACACCTTC. Translating it yields CASSPQGNGYTF.

Only one count was recorded for this clone. The chain is built from TRBV10-3 and TRBJ2-5; D gene ambiguous. The CDR3 consists of 14 residues. CDR1 ENHRY and CDR2 SYGVKD come from the germline V gene. V lost 2 bases and J lost 10, with 17 bases in between. CDR3 loop: CAISEPLASECQYF. The CDR3 coding sequence is TGTGCCATCAGTGAGCCCTTGGCTAGTGAGTGCCAGTACTTC.

The CDR3 nucleotides read TGTGCCAGCAGCTTACTTCAGGGGGGCTACACCTTC. This encodes CASSLLQGGYTF. This sequence joins TRBV11-3 and TRBJ1-2; D is perhaps TRBD1 (6 bases). Looked up from germline, CDR1 is SGHNT and CDR2 is YENEEA. V shed 2 bases and J shed 8 bases, with 9 bases lying between them. This CDR3 contains 12 residues.

This rearrangement joins TRBV2 to TRBJ2-7; a weak D match, TRBD2 (5 bases). In germline, CDR1 is SNHLY, CDR2 FYNNEI. Trimming took 8 bases from V and 0 from J, leaving 11 bases between them. This CDR3 has 13 residues. The CDR3 spells CASLRESSYEQYF. CDR3 in DNA: TGTGCCAGCTTGAGGGAAAGCTCCTACGAGCAGTACTTC.

The chain combines TRBV4-1 with TRBJ1-4; D is unresolved. Per germline, CDR1 MGHRA and CDR2 YSYEKL. This CDR3 comprises 18 residues. V was pared by 0 bases and J by 1 base, with 15 bases between. This CDR3 reads CASSQDLFRRQTNEKLFF. Here the CDR3 DNA reads TGCGCCAGCAGCCAAGATTTGTTTCGGAGACAAACTAATGAAAAACTGTTTTTT.

V gene TRBV28 combines with J gene TRBJ1-2; 9 nucleotides match TRBD1. This CDR3 region has 14 residues. Trimming cost V 7 bases and J 8 bases; bases outside gene matches: 11. CDR1 MDHEN and CDR2 SYDVKM come from the germline V gene. CDR3 in amino acids: CASNGYRGLQGYTF. The DNA for the CDR3 is TGTGCCAGCAATGGGTACAGGGGGCTGCAAGGCTACACCTTC.

This chain uses TRBV11-2 with TRBJ2-2; D not certain. Trimming took off 7 bases at V and 0 bases at J, with 9 bases between the two ends. Germline assignment: CDR1 SGHAT and CDR2 FQNNGV. CDR3 length: 14 amino acids. Written as DNA, the CDR3 is TGTGCCAGCATGATAACGTCGAACACCGGGGAGCTGTTTTTT. This sequence encodes CASMITSNTGELFF. Complete variable domain (other parts from reference TRBV11-2 and TRBJ2-2): EAGVAQSPRYKIIEKRQSVAFWCNPISGHATLYWYQQILGQGPKLLIQFQNNGVVDDSQLPKDRFSAERLKGVDSTLKIQPAKLEDSAVYLCASMITSNTGELFFGEGSRLTVL.

The chain has TRBV7-6 and TRBJ1-1; the D is unclear. The CDR3 totals 16 residues. V lost 4 bases and J lost 0, with 15 bases in between. Germline V gene lookup returns CDR1 SGHVS and CDR2 FNYEAQ. The CDR3, as DNA: TGTGCCAGCAGCTCACCGGCAGGCAGCATGAACACTGAAGCTTTCTTT. Protein sequence: CASSSPAGSMNTEAFF.

The chain recombines TRBV6-5 with TRBJ1-5; the D is unclear. Trimming cost V 6 bases and J 9 bases, with 12 bases left between them. This CDR3 has 12 residues. CDR1 MNHEY and CDR2 SVGAGI come from the germline V gene. The CDR3 DNA follows: TGTGCCAGCAGCCTTTATCCGACGCCCCAGCATTTT. Protein sequence: CASSLYPTPQHF.

The chain links TRBV21-1 to TRBJ2-7; TRBD2, as called in the table, went unchecked against the DNA. TRBV21-1 is noted as a pseudogene. The CDR3 runs to 16 residues. CDR3 nucleotides: TGTGCCAGCAGCAAAGCGCTCGGGGGAAAGACCTACGAGCAGTACTTC. Its protein is CASSKALGGKTYEQYF.

This chain joins TRBV7-8 and TRBJ2-2; D is possibly TRBD1 or TRBD2 (6 bases each). V dropped 5 bases and J dropped 5 bases, with 27 bases sitting between them. Germline CDR1 reads SGHVS; CDR2 reads FQNEAQ. The CDR3 contains 19 residues. DNA for the CDR3: TGTGCCAGCAGCCGTAGCATCTCAGTTGGGGGGCTGAGGACCGGGGAGCTGTTTTTT. This codes for CASSRSISVGGLRTGELFF.